The 27 T cell receptor beta chains given below trace back to one sample, sequenced in a study of T cell responses to AZD1222 COVID-19 vaccine. The protocol was immunoSEQ multiplex PCR, while the TCRdb copy is restricted to in-frame clones and leaves out a portion. The data contain about 140,000 clones, around 90% of them singletons. The sequences come from peripheral blood, collected 28 days after the second AZD1222 dose. The receptors were sampled from an adult who received the AZD1222 COVID-19 vaccine.

The chain is built from TRBV30 and TRBJ1-1; D is uncertain. The V gene lost 6 bases and the J gene lost 4 bases, with 12 bases spanning the gap. This CDR3 is 12 amino acids long. Germline V gene data show CDR1 as GTSNPN and CDR2 as SVGIG (reference sequence). The CDR3 DNA follows: TGTGCCTGCCCACGGCGGGGCACTGAAGCTTTCTTT. Its translation: CACPRRGTEAFF.

The chain is built from TRBV12-3 or TRBV12-4 and TRBJ1-5, with 7 nucleotides matching TRBD1. The CDR3 totals 13 residues. Trimming at V came to 4 bases and at J to 4 bases, leaving 1 base not matched to a gene. The CDR3 loop reads CASSSQGNQPQHF. CDR3 bases: TGTGCCAGCAGTTCACAGGGGAATCAGCCCCAGCATTTT.

The rearrangement links TRBV6-6 to TRBJ1-1; unclear D gene. The V gene's germline CDR1 is MNHNY and CDR2 SVGAGI (reference sequence). V dropped 5 bases and J dropped 5 bases, with 12 bases sitting between them. This CDR3 spans 13 amino acids. The CDR3 protein is CASSRLGGTEAFF. For the CDR3, the DNA is TGTGCCAGCAGTCGCCTGGGAGGAACTGAAGCTTTCTTT.

This chain uses TRBV14 with TRBJ1-6; the D gene is possibly TRBD1 (5 bases). This CDR3 comprises 13 residues. Trimming removed 3 bases at V and 14 bases at J, with 14 bases between. Germline CDR1 reads SGHDN; CDR2 reads FVKESK. The CDR3 here is CASSQGLGVTLHF. The DNA for the CDR3 is TGTGCCAGCAGCCAGGGACTGGGGGTGACCCTCCACTTT.

The chain employs TRBV9 and TRBJ2-7; D gene uncertain. V gave up 0 bases and J gave up 2 bases, with 9 bases separating them. This CDR3 has 14 amino acids. Germline assignment: CDR1 SGDLS and CDR2 YYNGEE. In nucleotides, the CDR3 is TGTGCCAGCAGCGTAGGGGCGGAACCCTACGAGCAGTACTTC. Translated: CASSVGAEPYEQYF. Complete variable domain (other parts from reference TRBV9 and TRBJ2-7): DSGVTQTPKHLITATGQRVTLRCSPRSGDLSVYWYQQSLDQGLQFLIQYYNGEERAKGNILERFSAQQFPDLHSELNLSSLELGDSALYFCASSVGAEPYEQYFGPGTRLTVT.

This clone was observed once. The chain is built from TRBV2 and TRBJ1-1, with TRBD1 identical over 7 bases. V gave up 7 bases and J gave up 0 bases; unmatched junction bases: 8. Germline V gene sequence: CDR1 SNHLY, CDR2 FYNNEI. The CDR3 contains 15 residues. The CDR3 DNA follows: TGTGCCAGCAATAGAGGGGGCGACGTGAACACTGAAGCTTTCTTT. It translates to CASNRGGDVNTEAFF.

The chain recombines TRBV11-1 with TRBJ2-3, with a tentative D call TRBD2 (6 bases). There are 15 residues in the CDR3. The germline V and J ends were trimmed by 1 base and 1 base, with 9 bases remaining between them. Germline lookup yields CDR1 SGHAT and CDR2 FQDESV (reference sequence). The CDR3, as DNA: TGTGCCAGCAGCTTAGGGGACTCCCGCACAGATACGCAGTATTTT. Residues: CASSLGDSRTDTQYF.

The DNA for the CDR3 is TGTGCCAGCTCACCTCGGAAAGGAGCTAGGATTACGGCAGATACGCAGTATTTT. Encoded protein: CASSPRKGARITADTQYF. J is TRBJ2-3 and V is TRBV18; D unresolved. Trimming took 3 bases from V and 4 from J, leaving 23 bases between them. The CDR3 loop spans 18 amino acids. Germline V CDR1 and CDR2: KGHSH, LQKENI.

The chain combines TRBV11-2 with TRBJ1-1; no clear D. CDR1 and CDR2 (germline): SGHAT, FQNNGV. This CDR3 has 18 amino acids. Trimming pared 1 base from V and 0 bases from J, leaving 18 bases between. The CDR3: CASSLVGAGFTMNTEAFF. In DNA form, the CDR3 reads TGTGCCAGCAGCTTAGTGGGTGCTGGGTTCACCATGAACACTGAAGCTTTCTTT.

The V gene is TRBV10-3, the J gene TRBJ2-7, with 13 bases fitting TRBD2. CDR1 is ENHRY, CDR2 SYGVKD, per germline. The CDR3 runs 18 residues. The V and J ends lost 6 bases and 1 base, in that order; junction bases with no gene match: 12. This chain's CDR3 is CAIRGTGLAGEVSYEQYF. The CDR3 region has the DNA TGTGCCATCAGGGGGACAGGACTAGCGGGAGAGGTGTCCTACGAGCAGTACTTC.

The rearrangement links TRBV3-1 (or the pseudogene TRBV3-2) to TRBJ1-6; D call uncertain. V was trimmed by 1 base and J by 8 bases, leaving 9 bases between them. This CDR3 comprises 14 residues. Germline assignment: CDR1 LGHDT and CDR2 YNNKEL (reference sequence). The CDR3 reads CASSQGPDYSPLHF. The CDR3 bases are TGTGCCAGCAGCCAAGGCCCTGATTATTCACCCCTCCACTTT.

The rearrangement links TRBV6-6 to TRBJ2-1; D call uncertain. The V gene lost 2 bases and the J gene lost 3 bases, with 8 bases spanning the gap. The germline V gene encodes CDR1 MNHNY and CDR2 SVGAGI (reference sequence). The CDR3 is made up of 14 amino acids. CDR3 DNA sequence: TGTGCCAGCAGTTACGCAGGTCTCTACAATGAGCAGTTCTTC. This gives the protein CASSYAGLYNEQFF.

This chain joins TRBV7-9 and TRBJ2-7; 8 nucleotides line up with TRBD1. This CDR3 spans 17 amino acids. After removal of 5 bases from V and 2 bases from J, the junction contained 14 bases not matched to a gene. Germline V gives CDR1 SEHNR, CDR2 FQNEAQ (reference sequence). In nucleotides, the CDR3 is TGTGCCAGCAGCATACGACAGGGGCACCCCTACCCCTACGAGCAGTACTTC. This sequence encodes CASSIRQGHPYPYEQYF.

V and J are TRBV30 and TRBJ1-5; D not certain. This CDR3 has 13 amino acids. Per the germline V gene, CDR1 is GTSNPN and CDR2 is SVGIG (reference sequence). Trimming shortened V by 4 bases and J by 2 bases, and 9 bases separated the two germline ends. CDR3 sequence: CAWKLQGNQPQHF. The CDR3 bases are TGTGCCTGGAAATTGCAGGGCAATCAGCCCCAGCATTTT. The variable domain in full, completed from reference TRBV30 and TRBJ1-5, reads SQTIHQWPATLVQPVGSPLSLECTVEGTSNPNLYWYRQAAGRGLQLLFYSVGIGQISSEVPQNLSASRPQDRQFILSSKKLLLSDSGFYLCAWKLQGNQPQHFGDGTRLSIL.

The chain recombines TRBV5-4 with TRBJ2-1; D assignment may be TRBD1 or TRBD2 (7 bases each). Germline lookup yields CDR1 SGHNT and CDR2 YYREEE (reference sequence). Trimming left V 4 bases short and J 9 bases short, with 26 bases between. The CDR3 runs 17 residues. CDR3 coding DNA: TGTGCCAGCAGCCGGGGAGCCCCGGGGTCCAGGGGGGGTGAGCAGTTCTTC. Residues: CASSRGAPGSRGGEQFF.

The gene calls are TRBV7-9 and TRBJ1-3; no clear D. The length of the CDR3 is 15 residues. CDR1 is SEHNR, CDR2 FQNEAQ, per germline (reference sequence). V lost 5 bases, J lost 4 bases, and 15 bases lay in between. CDR3 region: CASSPEVVLGNTIYF. In nucleotides, the CDR3 is TGTGCCAGCAGCCCTGAAGTAGTACTGGGAAACACCATATATTTT.

The genes are TRBV4-1 and TRBJ2-2; a possible D gene is TRBD1 (6 bases). Per the germline V gene, CDR1 is MGHRA and CDR2 is YSYEKL. The CDR3 is 13 amino acids. V lost 6 bases and J 4 bases, leaving 9 bases between the germline ends. The CDR3 region has the DNA TGCGCCAGCAGGCAGGGGTTCACCGGGGAGCTGTTTTTT. Translated: CASRQGFTGELFF.

V is TRBV29-1 and J is TRBJ2-5, with 10 bases identical to TRBD2. The germline V gene has CDR1 SQVTM and CDR2 ANQGSEA. With V trimmed by 8 bases and J by 2 bases, 5 bases remained unmatched. This CDR3 contains 13 residues. Written as DNA, the CDR3 is TGCAGCTGTGGACTAGCGGATCAAGAGACCCAGTACTTC. It codes for CSCGLADQETQYF. Full variable domain (remainder filled in from reference TRBV29-1 and TRBJ2-5): SAVISQKPSRDICQRGTSLTIQCQVDSQVTMMFWYRQQPGQSLTLIATANQGSEATYESGFVIDKFPISRPNLTFSTLTVSNMSPEDSSIYLCSCGLADQETQYFGPGTRLLVL.

This clone has just a few counts. The chain combines TRBV6-5 with TRBJ1-5; 7 positions match TRBD1. This CDR3 is built from 14 residues. CDR1 and CDR2 from the germline V gene are MNHEY and SVGAGI. V was clipped by 5 bases and J by 4 bases; unmatched bases: 5. CDR3 DNA: TGTGCCAGCAGTCGTTCAGGGGGTAATCAGCCCCAGCATTTT. This sequence encodes CASSRSGGNQPQHF.

The chain recombines TRBV18 with TRBJ2-5; D uncertain. Germline-derived CDR1 and CDR2 are KGHSH and LQKENI. With 8 bases removed from V and 13 bases from J, the gap between germline ends came to 11 bases. The CDR3 contains 9 residues. Here the CDR3 DNA reads TGTGCCAGCCCCCCGAGTCGGTACTTC. It yields the protein CASPPSRYF.

This chain uses TRBV6-5 with TRBJ1-2, with D unclear. Germline lookup yields CDR1 MNHEY and CDR2 SVGAGI. The CDR3 spans 14 residues. Trimming stripped 2 bases from V and 1 base from J, with 8 bases between. The DNA of the CDR3 is TGTGCCAGCAGTTACATACGGGATAACTATGGCTACACCTTC. Translated, it gives CASSYIRDNYGYTF.

This clone was observed a few times. J is TRBJ2-1 and V is TRBV7-9, with TRBD1 as a possible D gene (6 bases). With 2 bases removed from V and 5 bases from J, the gap between germline ends came to 7 bases. The length of the CDR3 is 13 residues. The germline V gene has CDR1 SEHNR and CDR2 FQNEAQ (reference sequence). CDR3 residues: CASSLYRDNEQFF. CDR3 sequence (DNA): TGTGCCAGCAGCTTATACAGGGACAATGAGCAGTTCTTC.

This clone appeared a single time. In DNA form, the CDR3 reads TGCGCCAGCAGCTTCTCTAGCGGGGTTTCAGATACGCAGTATTTT. Its protein product is CASSFSSGVSDTQYF. V gene TRBV5-1 combines with J gene TRBJ2-3, with TRBD2 matching 9 bases. With 2 bases clipped from V and 4 bases from J, the junction kept 5 bases outside the gene matches. In germline, CDR1 is SGHRS, CDR2 YFSETQ. The CDR3 extends over 15 amino acids.

The chain links TRBV11-2 to TRBJ1-5; 9 bases are shared with TRBD1. Germline V gene data show CDR1 as SGHAT and CDR2 as FQNNGV. This CDR3 is 14 amino acids long. V trimming: 7 bases; J trimming: 5 bases; junction bases outside the gene matches: 6. This CDR3 reads CASTPDRGYQPQHF. In nucleotides, the CDR3 is TGTGCCAGCACCCCCGACAGGGGGTATCAGCCCCAGCATTTT.

This rearrangement joins TRBV9 to TRBJ2-7; 7 nucleotides align to TRBD2. V lost 4 bases and J lost 1; bases outside the gene matches: 5. Germline lookup yields CDR1 SGDLS and CDR2 YYNGEE. The CDR3 totals 14 residues. CDR3 sequence: CASSPMGGSYEQYF. The CDR3 nucleotides read TGTGCCAGCAGCCCCATGGGGGGGTCCTACGAGCAGTACTTC.

About this clone itself: At one end, the junction sequence differs from germline, possibly due to a read error. V usage is TRBV6-1 and J usage is TRBJ1-2; D is ambiguous. CDR1 is MNHNS and CDR2 is SASEGT in the germline V gene. The CDR3 extends over 11 amino acids. This CDR3 reads CASSEGGGRPF. CDR3 in DNA: TGTGCCAGCAGTGAAGGAGGAGGCAGGCCCTTC.

The chain combines TRBV5-4 with TRBJ2-7; 10 bases map to TRBD1. V trimming: 2 bases; J trimming: 4 bases; junction bases outside the gene matches: 6. The CDR3 has 15 amino acids. The V gene's germline CDR1 is SGHNT and CDR2 YYREEE (reference sequence). The CDR3 protein is CASSFDRGPSYEQYF. The CDR3 region has the DNA TGTGCCAGCAGCTTCGACAGGGGGCCTTCTTACGAGCAGTACTTC.